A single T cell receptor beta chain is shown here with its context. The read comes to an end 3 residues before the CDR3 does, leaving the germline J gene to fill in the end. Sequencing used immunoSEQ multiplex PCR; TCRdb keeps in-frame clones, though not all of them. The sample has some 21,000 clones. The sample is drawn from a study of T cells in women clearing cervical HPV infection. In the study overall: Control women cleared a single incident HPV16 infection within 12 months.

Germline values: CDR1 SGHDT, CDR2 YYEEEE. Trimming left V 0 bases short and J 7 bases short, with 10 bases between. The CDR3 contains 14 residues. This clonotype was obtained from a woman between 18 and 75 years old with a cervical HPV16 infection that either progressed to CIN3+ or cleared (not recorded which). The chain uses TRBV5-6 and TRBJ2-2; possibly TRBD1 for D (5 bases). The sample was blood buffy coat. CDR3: CASSLGQGGGELFF. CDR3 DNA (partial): TGTGCCAGCAGCTTGGGCCAGGGTGGCGGGGAG. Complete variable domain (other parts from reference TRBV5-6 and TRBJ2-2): DAGVTQSPTHLIKTRGQQVTLRCSPKSGHDTVSWYQQALGQGPQFIFQYYEEEERQRGNFPDRFSGHQFPNYSSELNVNALLLGDSALYLCASSLGQGGGELFFGEGSRLTVL.